This entry concerns a single T cell receptor beta chain. The antigen remains undetermined. These data come from a study of T cell responses to AZD1222 COVID-19 vaccine. General study findings and limits: Only six people who got AZD1222 tested seropositive at baseline. Spike-specific TCR breadth rose after two AZD1222 doses, and depth rose as well.

The CDR3 loop spans 16 amino acids. The germline CDR1 and CDR2 sequences are SGHTS and YDEGEE. The table came from immunoSEQ multiplex PCR; TCRdb's copy has only in-frame clones and leaves some out. The data contain approximately 75,000 clones, around 86% of them singletons. The sequence was obtained from an adult who received the AZD1222 COVID-19 vaccine. V and J are TRBV5-8 and TRBJ1-5; D is undetermined. Specimen: peripheral blood, collected 28 days after the second AZD1222 dose. The CDR3 region has the DNA TGTGTCCGGCCCCCCAATACGGGTAGTAGCAATCAGCCCCAGCATTTT. Encoded protein: CVRPPNTGSSNQPQHF.